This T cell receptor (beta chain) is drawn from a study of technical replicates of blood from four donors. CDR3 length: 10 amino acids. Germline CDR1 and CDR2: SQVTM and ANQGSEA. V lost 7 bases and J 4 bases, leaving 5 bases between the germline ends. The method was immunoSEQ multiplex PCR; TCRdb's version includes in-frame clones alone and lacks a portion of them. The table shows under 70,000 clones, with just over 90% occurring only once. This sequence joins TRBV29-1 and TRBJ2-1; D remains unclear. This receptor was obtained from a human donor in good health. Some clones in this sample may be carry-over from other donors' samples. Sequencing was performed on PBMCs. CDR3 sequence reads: CSAQYNEQFF. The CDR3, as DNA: TGCAGCGCCCAATACAATGAGCAGTTCTTC.